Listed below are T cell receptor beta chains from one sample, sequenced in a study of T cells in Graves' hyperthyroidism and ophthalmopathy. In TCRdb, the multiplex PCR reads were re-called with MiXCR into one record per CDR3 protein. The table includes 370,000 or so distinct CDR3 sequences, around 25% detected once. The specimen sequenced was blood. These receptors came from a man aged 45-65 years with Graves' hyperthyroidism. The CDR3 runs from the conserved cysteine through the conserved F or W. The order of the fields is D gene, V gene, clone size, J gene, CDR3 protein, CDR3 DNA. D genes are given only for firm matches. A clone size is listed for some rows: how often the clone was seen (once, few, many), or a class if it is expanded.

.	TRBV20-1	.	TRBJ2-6	CSARDLRGGDSGANVLTF	TGCAGTGCTAGAGATCTCAGAGGAGGAGACTCTGGGGCCAACGTCCTGACTTTC
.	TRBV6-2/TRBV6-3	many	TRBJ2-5	CASTLSGETQYF	TGTGCCAGCACCCTAAGCGGGGAGACCCAGTACTTC
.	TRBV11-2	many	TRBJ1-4	CASSLGAGTTEKLFF	TGTGCCAGCAGCTTAGGGGCCGGGACGACAGAAAAACTGTTTTTT
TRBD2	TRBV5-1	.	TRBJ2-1	CASIRATSGIDEQFF	TGCGCCAGCATACGGGCGACTAGCGGGATCGATGAGCAGTTCTTC
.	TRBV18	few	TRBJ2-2	CASSQGRNGELFF	TGTGCCAGCTCACAGGGAAGGAACGGGGAGCTGTTTTTT
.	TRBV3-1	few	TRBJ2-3	CASRPRLEDTQYF	TGTGCCAGCAGACCTAGACTTGAAGATACGCAGTATTTT
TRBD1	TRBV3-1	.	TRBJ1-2	CASSQVDRAYYGYTF	TGTGCCAGCAGCCAAGTTGACAGGGCTTACTATGGCTACACCTTC
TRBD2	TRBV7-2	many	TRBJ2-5	CASSRDLAVYF	TGTGCCAGCAGCAGAGACCTAGCGGTGTACTTC
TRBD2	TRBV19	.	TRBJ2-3	CASRRSGRISTDTQYF	TGTGCCAGTAGGAGGAGCGGGAGAATAAGCACAGATACGCAGTATTTT
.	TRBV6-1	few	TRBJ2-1	CASSDRDFGEQFF	TGTGCCAGCAGTGACCGGGACTTCGGTGAGCAGTTCTTC
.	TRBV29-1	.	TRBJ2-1	CSATHRVLYNEQFF	TGCAGCGCTACACACAGGGTTTTGTACAATGAGCAGTTCTTC
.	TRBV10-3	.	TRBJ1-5	CAITPGINQPQHF	TGTGCCATCACGCCAGGGATCAATCAGCCCCAGCATTTT
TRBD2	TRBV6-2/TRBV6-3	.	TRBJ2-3	CATRAGGPDTQYF	TGTGCCACCCGAGCGGGAGGGCCAGATACGCAGTATTTT
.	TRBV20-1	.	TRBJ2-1	CSATDSSSYNEQFF	TGCAGTGCTACGGACAGCAGCTCCTACAATGAGCAGTTCTTC
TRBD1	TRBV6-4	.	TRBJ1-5	CASSEGQGLQPQHF	TGTGCCAGCAGTGAAGGACAGGGCCTTCAGCCCCAGCATTTT
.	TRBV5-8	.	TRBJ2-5	CASSLGEALGAKETQYF	TGTGCCAGCAGCTTGGGGGAAGCCCTAGGAGCGAAAGAGACCCAGTACTTC
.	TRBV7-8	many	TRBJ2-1	CASSLNAGSYNEQFF	TGTGCCAGCAGCTTAAACGCTGGGAGTTACAATGAGCAGTTCTTC
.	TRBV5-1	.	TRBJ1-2	CASSLGGGIEGYTF	TGCGCCAGCAGCTTGGGGGGCGGAATAGAAGGCTACACCTTC
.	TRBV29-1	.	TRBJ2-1	CSVEVGGWDSNEQFF	TGCAGCGTTGAGGTCGGGGGATGGGATAGTAATGAGCAGTTCTTC
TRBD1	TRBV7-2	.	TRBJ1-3	CASSFLTRDRGETGNTIYF	TGTGCCAGCAGCTTCCTCACCCGGGACAGGGGGGAAACTGGAAACACCATATATTTT
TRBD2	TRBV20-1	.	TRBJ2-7	CSARPWTSGTSYEQYF	TGCAGTGCTAGACCCTGGACTAGCGGAACTTCCTACGAGCAGTACTTC
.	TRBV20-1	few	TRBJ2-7	CSARWGGASYEQYF	TGCAGTGCTAGATGGGGCGGGGCCTCCTACGAGCAGTACTTC
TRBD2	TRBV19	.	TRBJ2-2	CASTSGRYGGELFF	TGTGCCAGTACTAGCGGGAGGTATGGCGGGGAGCTGTTTTTT
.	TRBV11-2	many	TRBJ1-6	CASGAGYSPLHF	TGTGCCAGCGGGGCGGGGTATTCACCCCTCCACTTT
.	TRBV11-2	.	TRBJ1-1	CASSLYTGLAFF	TGTGCCAGCAGCCTATATACAGGGCTAGCTTTCTTT
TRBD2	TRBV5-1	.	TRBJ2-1	CASSGLAGWNEQFF	TGCGCCAGCAGCGGACTAGCGGGTTGGAATGAGCAGTTCTTC
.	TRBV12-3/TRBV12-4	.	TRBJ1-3	CASSFAGNTIYF	TGTGCCAGCAGTTTCGCGGGAAACACCATATATTTT
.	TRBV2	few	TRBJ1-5	CASTAGRAAQHF	TGTGCCAGCACGGCAGGACGAGCAGCCCAGCATTTT
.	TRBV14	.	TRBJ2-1	CASSQVGLNEQFF	TGTGCCAGCAGCCAAGTAGGCTTGAATGAGCAGTTCTTC
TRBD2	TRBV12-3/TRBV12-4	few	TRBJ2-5	CASSPGLLGGETQYF	TGTGCCAGCAGCCCCGGACTCCTGGGAGGGGAGACCCAGTACTTC
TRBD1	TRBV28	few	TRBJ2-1	CASTDREFDEQFF	TGTGCCAGCACGGACAGGGAATTTGATGAGCAGTTCTTC
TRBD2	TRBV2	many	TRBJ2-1	CASGASGRTNEQFF	TGTGCAAGCGGCGCTAGCGGGAGGACCAATGAGCAGTTCTTC
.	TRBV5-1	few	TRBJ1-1	CASSLFQGPLNTEAFF	TGCGCCAGCAGCTTGTTCCAGGGTCCTTTGAACACTGAAGCTTTCTTT
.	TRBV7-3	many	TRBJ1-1	CASSVSLQGQAFF	TGTGCCAGCAGCGTTTCCTTACAGGGTCAGGCTTTCTTT
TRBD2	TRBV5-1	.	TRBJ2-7	CASSTSGNSYEQYF	TGCGCCAGCAGCACTAGCGGTAACTCCTACGAGCAGTACTTC
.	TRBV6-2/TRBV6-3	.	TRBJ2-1	CASSYSGSYNEQFF	TGTGCCAGCAGTTACTCAGGGTCCTACAATGAGCAGTTCTTC
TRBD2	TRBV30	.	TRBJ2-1	CAWDPSGRADGEQFF	TGTGCCTGGGACCCTAGCGGGAGGGCCGATGGTGAGCAGTTCTTC